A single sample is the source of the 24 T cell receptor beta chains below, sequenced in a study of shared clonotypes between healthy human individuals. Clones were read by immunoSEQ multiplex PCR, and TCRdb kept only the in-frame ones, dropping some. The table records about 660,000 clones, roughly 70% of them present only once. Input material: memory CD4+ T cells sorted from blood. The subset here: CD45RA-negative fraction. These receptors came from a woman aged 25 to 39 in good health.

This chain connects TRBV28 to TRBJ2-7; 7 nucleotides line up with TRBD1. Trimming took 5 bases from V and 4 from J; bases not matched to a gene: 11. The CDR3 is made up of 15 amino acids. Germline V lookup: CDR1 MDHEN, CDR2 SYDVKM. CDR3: CASSPRVGGSYEQYF. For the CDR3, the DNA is TGTGCCAGCAGTCCCCGGGTAGGGGGCTCGTACGAGCAGTACTTC.

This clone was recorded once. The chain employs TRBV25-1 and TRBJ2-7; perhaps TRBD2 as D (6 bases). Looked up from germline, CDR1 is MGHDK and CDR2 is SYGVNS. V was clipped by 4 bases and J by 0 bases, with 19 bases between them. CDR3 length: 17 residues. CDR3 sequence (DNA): TGTGCCAGCAGTGGGATTGACGGGAGCCTTTTCTCCTACGAGCAGTACTTC. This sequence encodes CASSGIDGSLFSYEQYF.

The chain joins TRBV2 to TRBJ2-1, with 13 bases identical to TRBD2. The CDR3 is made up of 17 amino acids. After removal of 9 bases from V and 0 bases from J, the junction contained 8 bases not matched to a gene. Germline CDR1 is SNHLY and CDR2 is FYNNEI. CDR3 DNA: TGTGCCAGGTCCCGGACTAGCGGGAGCCACTCCTACAATGAGCAGTTCTTC. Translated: CARSRTSGSHSYNEQFF.

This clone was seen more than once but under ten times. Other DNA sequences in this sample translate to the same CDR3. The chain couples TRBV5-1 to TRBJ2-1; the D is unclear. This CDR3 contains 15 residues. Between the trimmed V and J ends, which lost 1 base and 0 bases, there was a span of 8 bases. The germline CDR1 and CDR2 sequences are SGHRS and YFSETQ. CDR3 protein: CASSLSSASYNEQFF. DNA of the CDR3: TGCGCCAGCAGCTTGTCAAGTGCCTCCTACAATGAGCAGTTCTTC. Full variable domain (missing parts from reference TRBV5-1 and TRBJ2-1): KAGVTQTPRYLIKTRGQQVTLSCSPISGHRSVSWYQQTPGQGLQFLFEYFSETQRNKGNFPGRFSGRQFSNSRSEMNVSTLELGDSALYLCASSLSSASYNEQFFGPGTRLTVL.

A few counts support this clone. The DNA of the CDR3 is TGCGCCAGCAGCCAAGGGACTAGCGGGGGGCTGGATACGCAGTATTTT. Amino acid sequence: CASSQGTSGGLDTQYF. This chain uses TRBV4-1 with TRBJ2-3, with 14 bases lining up with TRBD2. The CDR3 loop spans 16 amino acids. From germline, CDR1 is MGHRA and CDR2 YSYEKL. The ends lost 1 base at V and 6 bases at J; junction bases unmatched: 3.

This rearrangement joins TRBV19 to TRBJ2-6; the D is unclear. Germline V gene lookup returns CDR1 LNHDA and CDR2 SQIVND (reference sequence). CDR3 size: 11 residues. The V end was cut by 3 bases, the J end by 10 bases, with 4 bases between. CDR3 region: CASSIQNVLTF. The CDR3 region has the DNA TGTGCCAGTAGTATCCAAAACGTCCTGACTTTC.

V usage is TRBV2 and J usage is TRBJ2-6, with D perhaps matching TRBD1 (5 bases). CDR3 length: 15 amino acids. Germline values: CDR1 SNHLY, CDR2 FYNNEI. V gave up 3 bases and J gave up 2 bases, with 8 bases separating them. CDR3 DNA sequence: TGTGCCAGCAGTGAGGCCAGGGCTGGGGCCAACGTCCTGACTTTC. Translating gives CASSEARAGANVLTF.

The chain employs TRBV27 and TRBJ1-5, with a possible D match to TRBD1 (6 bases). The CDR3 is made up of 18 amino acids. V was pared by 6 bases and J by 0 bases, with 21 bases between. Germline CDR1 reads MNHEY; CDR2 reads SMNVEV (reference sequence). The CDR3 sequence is CASSPRPGQPYSNQPQHF. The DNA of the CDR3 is TGTGCCAGCAGCCCCCGCCCCGGACAGCCCTATAGCAATCAGCCCCAGCATTTT.

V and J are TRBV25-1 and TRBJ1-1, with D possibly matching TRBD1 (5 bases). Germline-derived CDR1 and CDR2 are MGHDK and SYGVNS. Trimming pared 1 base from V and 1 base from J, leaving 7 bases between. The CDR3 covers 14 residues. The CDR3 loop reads CASSESTANTEAFF. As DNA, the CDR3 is TGTGCCAGCAGTGAATCGACAGCGAACACTGAAGCTTTCTTT.

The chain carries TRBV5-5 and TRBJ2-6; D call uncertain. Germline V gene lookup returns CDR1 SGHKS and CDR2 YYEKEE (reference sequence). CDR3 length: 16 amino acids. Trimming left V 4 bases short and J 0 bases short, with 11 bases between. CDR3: CASSRNSYSGANVLTF. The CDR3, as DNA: TGTGCCAGCAGCCGAAACAGCTACTCTGGGGCCAACGTCCTGACTTTC.

The CDR3 sequence is CASSGTTLRETQYF. The CDR3 region has the DNA TGTGCCAGCTCCGGGACTACCCTAAGAGAGACCCAGTACTTC. V and J are TRBV28 and TRBJ2-5, with TRBD2 matching over 7 bases. Germline V gene data show CDR1 as MDHEN and CDR2 as SYDVKM. CDR3 size: 14 residues. The junction had 10 bases not matched to a gene; V was cut back by 8 bases and J by 4 bases.

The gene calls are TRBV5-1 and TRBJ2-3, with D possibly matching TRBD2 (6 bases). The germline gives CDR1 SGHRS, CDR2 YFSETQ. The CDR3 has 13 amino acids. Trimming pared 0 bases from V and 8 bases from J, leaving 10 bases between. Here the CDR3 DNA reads TGCGCCAGCAGCTTGGATTGGGGAGGTACGCAGTATTTT. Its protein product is CASSLDWGGTQYF.

The CDR3: CASSEGGGGLPYNQPQHF. DNA for the CDR3: TGTGCCAGCAGTGAAGGCGGGGGCGGGCTGCCATACAATCAGCCCCAGCATTTT. V and J are TRBV25-1 and TRBJ1-5; D is possibly TRBD1 (6 bases). Trimming removed 2 bases from V and 3 bases from J, with 20 bases in between. CDR1 is MGHDK, CDR2 SYGVNS, per germline. The CDR3 runs 18 residues.

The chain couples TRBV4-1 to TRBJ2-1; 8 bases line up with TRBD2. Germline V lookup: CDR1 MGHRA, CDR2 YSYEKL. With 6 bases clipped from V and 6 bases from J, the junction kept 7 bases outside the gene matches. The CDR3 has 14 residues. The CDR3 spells CASRYPGTSNEQFF. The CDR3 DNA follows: TGCGCCAGCAGGTACCCGGGGACTAGCAATGAGCAGTTCTTC.

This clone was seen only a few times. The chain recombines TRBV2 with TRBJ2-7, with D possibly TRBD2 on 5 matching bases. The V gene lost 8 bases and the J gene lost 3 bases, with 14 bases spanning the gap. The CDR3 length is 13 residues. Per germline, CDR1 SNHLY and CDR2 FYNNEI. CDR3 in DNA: TGTGCCAGCGGGCCCCAGAGGGTCTACGAGCAGTACTTC. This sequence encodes CASGPQRVYEQYF.

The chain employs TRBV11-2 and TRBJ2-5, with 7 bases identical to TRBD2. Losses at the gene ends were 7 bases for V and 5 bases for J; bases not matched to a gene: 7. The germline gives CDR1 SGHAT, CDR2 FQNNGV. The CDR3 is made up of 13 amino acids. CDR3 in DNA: TGTGCCAGCACTCGCGGGAGTATTGAGACCCAGTACTTC. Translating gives CASTRGSIETQYF.

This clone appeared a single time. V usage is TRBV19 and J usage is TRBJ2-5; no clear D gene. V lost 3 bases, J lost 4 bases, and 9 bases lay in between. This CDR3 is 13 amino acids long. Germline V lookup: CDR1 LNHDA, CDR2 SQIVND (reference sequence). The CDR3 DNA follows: TGTGCCAGTAGTATCGGACCGGGAGAGACCCAGTACTTC. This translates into CASSIGPGETQYF. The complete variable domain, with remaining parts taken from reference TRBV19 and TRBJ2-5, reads DGGITQSPKYLFRKEGQNVTLSCEQNLNHDAMYWYRQDPGQGLRLIYYSQIVNDFQKGDIAEGYSVSREKKESFPLTVTSAQKNPTAFYLCASSIGPGETQYFGPGTRLLVL.

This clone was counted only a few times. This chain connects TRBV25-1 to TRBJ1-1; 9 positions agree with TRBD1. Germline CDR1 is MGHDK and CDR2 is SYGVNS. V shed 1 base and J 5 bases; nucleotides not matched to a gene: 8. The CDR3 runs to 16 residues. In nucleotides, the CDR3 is TGTGCCAGCAGTGAATTAACGGGACAGGGATGGACTGAAGCTTTCTTT. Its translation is CASSELTGQGWTEAFF.

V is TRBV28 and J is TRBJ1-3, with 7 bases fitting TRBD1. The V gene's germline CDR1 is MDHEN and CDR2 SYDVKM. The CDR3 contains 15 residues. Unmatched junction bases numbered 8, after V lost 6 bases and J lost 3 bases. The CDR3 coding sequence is TGTGCCAGCAGAGAGGACAGGAGATATGGAAACACCATATATTTT. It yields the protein CASREDRRYGNTIYF.

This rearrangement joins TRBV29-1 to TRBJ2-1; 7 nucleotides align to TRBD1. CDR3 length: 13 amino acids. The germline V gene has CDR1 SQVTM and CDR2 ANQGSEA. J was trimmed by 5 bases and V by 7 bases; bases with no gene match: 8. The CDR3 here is CSADRDNDNEQFF. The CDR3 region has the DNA TGCAGCGCTGACAGGGATAATGACAATGAGCAGTTCTTC.

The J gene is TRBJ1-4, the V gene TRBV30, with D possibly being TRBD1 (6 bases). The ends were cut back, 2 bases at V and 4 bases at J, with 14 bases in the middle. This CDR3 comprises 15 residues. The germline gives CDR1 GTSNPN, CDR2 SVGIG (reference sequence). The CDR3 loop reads CAWSNTGKFNEKLFF. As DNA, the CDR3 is TGTGCCTGGAGTAATACAGGGAAATTTAATGAAAAACTGTTTTTT.

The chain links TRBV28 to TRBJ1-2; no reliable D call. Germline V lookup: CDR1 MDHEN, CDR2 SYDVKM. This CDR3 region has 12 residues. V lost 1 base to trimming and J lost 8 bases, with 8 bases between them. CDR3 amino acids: CASSLSIRGYTF. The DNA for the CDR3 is TGTGCCAGCAGTTTATCGATTCGGGGCTACACCTTC.

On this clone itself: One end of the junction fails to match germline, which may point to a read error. The CDR3: CASSQVEVVDLYEQYF. CDR3 sequence (DNA): TGCGCCAGCAGCCAAGTGGAGGTTGTAGACCTCTACGAGCAGTACTTC. The genes are TRBV5-4 and TRBJ2-7, with TRBD2 as a possible D gene (5 bases). This CDR3 is built from 16 residues. The germline CDR1 and CDR2 sequences are SGHNT and YYREEE (reference sequence).

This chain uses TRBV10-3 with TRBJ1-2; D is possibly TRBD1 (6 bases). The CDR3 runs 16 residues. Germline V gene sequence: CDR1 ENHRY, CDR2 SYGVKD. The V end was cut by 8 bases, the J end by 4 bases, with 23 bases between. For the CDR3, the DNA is TGTGCCATCTCGGGGCGGGGGCAAGTTACTTCCTATGGCTACACCTTC. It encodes CAISGRGQVTSYGYTF.